What follows are 5 T cell receptor beta chains derived from one specimen sequenced in a study of shared clonotypes between healthy human individuals. Positively selected for CCR7, the CD45RO-negative cells used as naive CD8 cells excluded terminally differentiated effector memory CD45RA+ cells. Data came from immunoSEQ multiplex PCR; TCRdb stores just in-frame clones and leaves some out. This sample has roughly 2 million clones; over 85% occur once, and the top ten carry about 1.1%. Sequences were obtained from naive CD8+ T cells sorted from blood. These receptors originate from a man between 18 and 35 years old in good health.

The chain links TRBV27 to TRBJ1-2; tentative D call: TRBD1 (6 bases). Trimming left V 7 bases short and J 8 bases short, with 20 bases between. The CDR3 contains 14 residues. CDR1 is MNHEY and CDR2 is SMNVEV in the germline V gene (reference sequence). The CDR3 here is CASTQRGTGMGYTF. DNA of the CDR3: TGTGCCAGCACTCAAAGGGGAACAGGGATGGGCTACACCTTC.

The rearrangement uses TRBV9 and TRBJ2-3; no clear D gene. Germline V gene data show CDR1 as SGDLS and CDR2 as YYNGEE. V lost 1 base and J 2 bases, leaving 8 bases between the germline ends. This CDR3 spans 14 amino acids. As DNA, the CDR3 is TGTGCCAGCAGCGTAAACAGCCTCACAGATACGCAGTATTTT. Protein sequence: CASSVNSLTDTQYF. The full variable domain, completed using reference TRBV9 and TRBJ2-3, is DSGVTQTPKHLITATGQRVTLRCSPRSGDLSVYWYQQSLDQGLQFLIQYYNGEERAKGNILERFSAQQFPDLHSELNLSSLELGDSALYFCASSVNSLTDTQYFGPGTRLTVL.

The chain has TRBV4-1 and TRBJ2-2; the match to TRBD2 covers 10 bases. Germline CDR1 reads MGHRA; CDR2 reads YSYEKL. With 0 bases clipped from V and 7 bases from J, the junction kept 2 bases outside the gene matches. The CDR3 length is 15 residues. The CDR3 DNA reads as TGCGCCAGCAGCCAAGAGTGGACTAGCGGCGGGGAGCTGTTTTTT. This encodes CASSQEWTSGGELFF.

CDR3 amino acids: CAISERSLEAVQYF. DNA of the CDR3: TGTGCCATCAGTGAACGCAGTCTTGAGGCGGTGCAGTACTTC. The chain employs TRBV10-3 and TRBJ2-7; D not certain. The CDR3 has 14 amino acids. Deletions cut 3 bases from V and 9 bases from J, with 18 bases between. Germline V gene data show CDR1 as ENHRY and CDR2 as SYGVKD.

In regard to this clone: At the DNA level, this CDR3 is encoded by other sequences in the same sample as well. The rearrangement joins TRBV5-6 to TRBJ2-7; D not certain. Between the trimmed V and J ends, which lost 2 bases and 1 base, there was a span of 10 bases. This CDR3 has 14 residues. The germline V gene encodes CDR1 SGHDT and CDR2 YYEEEE. This CDR3 is CASSFGGPSYEQYF. The CDR3 region has the DNA TGTGCCAGCAGCTTCGGTGGGCCATCCTACGAGCAGTACTTC.